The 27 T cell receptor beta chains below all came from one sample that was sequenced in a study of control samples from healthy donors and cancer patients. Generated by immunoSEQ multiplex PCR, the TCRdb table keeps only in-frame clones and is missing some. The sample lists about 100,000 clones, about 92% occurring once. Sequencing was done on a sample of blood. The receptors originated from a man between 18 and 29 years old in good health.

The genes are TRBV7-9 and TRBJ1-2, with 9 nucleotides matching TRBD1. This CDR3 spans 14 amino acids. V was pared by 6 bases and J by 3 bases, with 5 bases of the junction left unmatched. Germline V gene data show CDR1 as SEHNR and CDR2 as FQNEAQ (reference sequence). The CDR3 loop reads CASRGTGFDYGYTF. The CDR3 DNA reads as TGTGCCAGCAGGGGGACAGGGTTTGACTATGGCTACACCTTC.

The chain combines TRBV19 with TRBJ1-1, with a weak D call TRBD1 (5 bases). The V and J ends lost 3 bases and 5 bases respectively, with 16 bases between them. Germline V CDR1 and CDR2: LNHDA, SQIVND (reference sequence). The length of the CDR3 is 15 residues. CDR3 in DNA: TGTGCCAGTAGTATTGCAGGGAGCGCATTAACTGAAGCTTTCTTT. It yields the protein CASSIAGSALTEAFF. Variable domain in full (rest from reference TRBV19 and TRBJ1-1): DGGITQSPKYLFRKEGQNVTLSCEQNLNHDAMYWYRQDPGQGLRLIYYSQIVNDFQKGDIAEGYSVSREKKESFPLTVTSAQKNPTAFYLCASSIAGSALTEAFFGQGTRLTVV.

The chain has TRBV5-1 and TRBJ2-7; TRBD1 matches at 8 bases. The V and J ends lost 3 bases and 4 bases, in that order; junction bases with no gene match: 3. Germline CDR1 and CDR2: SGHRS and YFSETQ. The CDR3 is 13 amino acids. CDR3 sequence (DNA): TGCGCCAGCAGCTCAGGGGGCCGTTACGAGCAGTACTTC. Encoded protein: CASSSGGRYEQYF.

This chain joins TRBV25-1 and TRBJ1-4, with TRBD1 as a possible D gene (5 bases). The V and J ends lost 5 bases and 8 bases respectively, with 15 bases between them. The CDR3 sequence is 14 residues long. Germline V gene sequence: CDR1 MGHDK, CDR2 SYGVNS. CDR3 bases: TGTGCCAGCAGTCACCAGGGAAGCGGCGAAAAACTGTTTTTT. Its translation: CASSHQGSGEKLFF.

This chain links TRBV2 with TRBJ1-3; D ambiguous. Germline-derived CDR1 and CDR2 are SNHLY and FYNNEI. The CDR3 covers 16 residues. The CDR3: CVCSPGLMSSGNTIYF. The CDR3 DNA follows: TGTGTCTGCTCCCCGGGTCTGATGTCCTCTGGAAACACCATATATTTT.

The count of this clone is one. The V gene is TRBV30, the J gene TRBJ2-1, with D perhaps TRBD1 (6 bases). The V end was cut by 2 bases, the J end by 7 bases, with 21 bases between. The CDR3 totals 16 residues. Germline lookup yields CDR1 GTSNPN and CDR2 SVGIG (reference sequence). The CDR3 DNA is TGTGCCTGGAGTCCCGAAGACAGGATAGGGTGGAATGAGCAGTTCTTC. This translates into CAWSPEDRIGWNEQFF.

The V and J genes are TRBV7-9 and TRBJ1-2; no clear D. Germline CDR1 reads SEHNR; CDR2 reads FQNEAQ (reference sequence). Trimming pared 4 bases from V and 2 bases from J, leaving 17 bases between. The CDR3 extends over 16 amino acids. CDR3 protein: CASSSSETPTNYGYTF. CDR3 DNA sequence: TGTGCCAGCAGCTCCTCCGAGACACCGACAAACTATGGCTACACCTTC.

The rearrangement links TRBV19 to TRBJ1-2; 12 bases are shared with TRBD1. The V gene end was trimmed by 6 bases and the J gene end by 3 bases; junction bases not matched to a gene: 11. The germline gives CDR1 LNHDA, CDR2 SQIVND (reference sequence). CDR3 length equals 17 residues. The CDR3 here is CASSTPGQGAGYYGYTF. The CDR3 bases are TGTGCCAGTAGCACTCCGGGACAGGGGGCCGGGTACTATGGCTACACCTTC.

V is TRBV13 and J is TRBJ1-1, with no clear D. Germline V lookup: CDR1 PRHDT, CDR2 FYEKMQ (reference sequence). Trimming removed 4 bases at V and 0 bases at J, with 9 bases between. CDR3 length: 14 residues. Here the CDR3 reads CASSWLLMNTEAFF. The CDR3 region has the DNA TGTGCCAGCAGCTGGCTTTTGATGAACACTGAAGCTTTCTTT.

The CDR3 sequence is CASRGQGSILDTEAFF. The DNA of the CDR3 is TGCGCCAGCAGAGGGCAGGGGTCTATTTTGGACACTGAAGCTTTCTTT. This chain links TRBV5-1 with TRBJ1-1; maybe TRBD1 (6 bases). Germline assignment: CDR1 SGHRS and CDR2 YFSETQ. Trimming left V 5 bases short and J 3 bases short, with 20 bases between. CDR3 size: 16 residues. Supplemented by reference TRBV5-1 and TRBJ1-1, the full variable domain reads KAGVTQTPRYLIKTRGQQVTLSCSPISGHRSVSWYQQTPGQGLQFLFEYFSETQRNKGNFPGRFSGRQFSNSRSEMNVSTLELGDSALYLCASRGQGSILDTEAFFGQGTRLTVV.

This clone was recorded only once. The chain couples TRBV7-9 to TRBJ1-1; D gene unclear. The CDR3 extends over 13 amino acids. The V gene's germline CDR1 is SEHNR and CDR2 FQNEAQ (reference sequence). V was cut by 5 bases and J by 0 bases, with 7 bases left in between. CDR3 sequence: CASSDALNTEAFF. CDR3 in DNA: TGTGCCAGCAGCGACGCTTTGAACACTGAAGCTTTCTTT.

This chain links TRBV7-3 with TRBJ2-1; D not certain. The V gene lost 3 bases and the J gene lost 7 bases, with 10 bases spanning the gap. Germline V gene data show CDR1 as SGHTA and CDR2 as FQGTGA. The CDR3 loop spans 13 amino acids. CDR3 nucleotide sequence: TGTGCCAGCAGCTTGGCACTGAATAATGAGCAGTTCTTC. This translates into CASSLALNNEQFF.

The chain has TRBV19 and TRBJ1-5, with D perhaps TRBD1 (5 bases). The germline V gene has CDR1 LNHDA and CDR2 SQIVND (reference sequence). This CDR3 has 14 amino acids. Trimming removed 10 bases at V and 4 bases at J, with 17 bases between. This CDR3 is CAIGTLQENQPQHF. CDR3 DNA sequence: TGTGCCATTGGCACCTTACAGGAAAATCAGCCCCAGCATTTT.

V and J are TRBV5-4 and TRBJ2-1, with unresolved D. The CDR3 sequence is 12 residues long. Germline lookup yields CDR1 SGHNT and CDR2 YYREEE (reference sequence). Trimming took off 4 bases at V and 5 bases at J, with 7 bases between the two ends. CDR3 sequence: CASSTSHNEQFF. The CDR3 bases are TGTGCCAGCAGCACCAGCCACAATGAGCAGTTCTTC.

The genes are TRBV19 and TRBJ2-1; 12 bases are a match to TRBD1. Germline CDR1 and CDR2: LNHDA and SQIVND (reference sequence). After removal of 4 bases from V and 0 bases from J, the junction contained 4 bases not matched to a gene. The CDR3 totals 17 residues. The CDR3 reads CASSTGTGGGSYNEQFF. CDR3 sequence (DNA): TGTGCCAGTAGTACTGGGACAGGGGGCGGCTCCTACAATGAGCAGTTCTTC.

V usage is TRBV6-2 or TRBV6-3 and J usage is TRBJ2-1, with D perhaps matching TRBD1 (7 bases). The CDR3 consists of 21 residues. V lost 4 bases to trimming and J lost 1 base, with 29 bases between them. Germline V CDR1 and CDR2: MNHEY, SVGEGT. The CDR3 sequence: CASSWGVSGHGTVLSYNEQFF. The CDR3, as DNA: TGTGCCAGCAGTTGGGGGGTTAGCGGACACGGGACAGTATTGTCCTACAATGAGCAGTTCTTC.

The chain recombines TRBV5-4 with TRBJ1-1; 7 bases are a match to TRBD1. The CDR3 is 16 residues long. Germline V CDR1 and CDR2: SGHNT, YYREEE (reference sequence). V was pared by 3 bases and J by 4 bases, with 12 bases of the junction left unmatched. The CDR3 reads CASSSVTQGVGTEAFF. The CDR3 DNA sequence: TGTGCCAGCAGCTCCGTAACCCAGGGGGTGGGCACTGAAGCTTTCTTT.

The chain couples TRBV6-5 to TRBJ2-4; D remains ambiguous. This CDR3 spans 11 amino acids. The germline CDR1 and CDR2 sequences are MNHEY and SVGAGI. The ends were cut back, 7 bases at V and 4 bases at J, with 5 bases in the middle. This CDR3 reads CASNGKNIQYF. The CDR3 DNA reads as TGTGCCAGCAACGGAAAAAACATTCAGTACTTC.

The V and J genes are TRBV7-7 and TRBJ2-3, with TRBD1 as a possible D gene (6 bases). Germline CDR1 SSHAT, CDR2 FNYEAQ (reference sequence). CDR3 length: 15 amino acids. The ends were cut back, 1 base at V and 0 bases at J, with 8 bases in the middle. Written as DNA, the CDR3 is TGTGCCAGCAGCTTAGGGACAGCTAGCACAGATACGCAGTATTTT. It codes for CASSLGTASTDTQYF. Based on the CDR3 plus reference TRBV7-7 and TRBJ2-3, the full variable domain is GAGVSQSPRYKVTKRGQDVTLRCDPISSHATLYWYQQALGQGPEFLTYFNYEAQPDKSGLPSDRFSAERPEGSISTLTIQRTEQRDSAMYRCASSLGTASTDTQYFGPGTRLTVL.

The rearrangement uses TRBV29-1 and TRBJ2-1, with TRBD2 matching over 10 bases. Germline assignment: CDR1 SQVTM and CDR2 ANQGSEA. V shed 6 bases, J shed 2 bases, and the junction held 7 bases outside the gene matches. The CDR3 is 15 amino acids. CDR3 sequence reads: CSVGWTSGPYNEQFF. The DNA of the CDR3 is TGCAGCGTCGGTTGGACTAGCGGACCCTACAATGAGCAGTTCTTC.

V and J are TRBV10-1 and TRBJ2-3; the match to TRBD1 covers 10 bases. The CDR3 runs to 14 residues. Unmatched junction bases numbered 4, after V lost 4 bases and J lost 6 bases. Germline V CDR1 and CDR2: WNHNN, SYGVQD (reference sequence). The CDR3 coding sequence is TGCGCCAGCAGTGGGGGACAGGGGTTGGATACGCAGTATTTT. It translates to CASSGGQGLDTQYF.

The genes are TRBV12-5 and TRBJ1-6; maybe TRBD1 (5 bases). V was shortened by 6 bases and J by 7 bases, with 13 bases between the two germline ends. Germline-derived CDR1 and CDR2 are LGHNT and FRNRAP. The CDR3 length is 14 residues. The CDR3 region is CASGRDGDNSPLHF. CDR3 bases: TGTGCTAGTGGCCGGGACGGGGACAATTCACCCCTCCACTTT.

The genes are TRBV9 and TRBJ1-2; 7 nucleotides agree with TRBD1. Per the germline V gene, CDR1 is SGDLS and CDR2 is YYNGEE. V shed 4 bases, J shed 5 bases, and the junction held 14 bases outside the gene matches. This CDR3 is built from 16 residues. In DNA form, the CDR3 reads TGTGCCAGCAGCAAGAGGACTCCGGGACAGCCTTATGGCTACACCTTC. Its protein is CASSKRTPGQPYGYTF.

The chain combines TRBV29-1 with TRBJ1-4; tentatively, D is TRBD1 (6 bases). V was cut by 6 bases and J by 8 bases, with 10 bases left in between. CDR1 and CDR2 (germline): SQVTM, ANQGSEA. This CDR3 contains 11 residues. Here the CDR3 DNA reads TGCAGCGTCCGGACAGCGGAAAAACTGTTTTTT. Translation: CSVRTAEKLFF.

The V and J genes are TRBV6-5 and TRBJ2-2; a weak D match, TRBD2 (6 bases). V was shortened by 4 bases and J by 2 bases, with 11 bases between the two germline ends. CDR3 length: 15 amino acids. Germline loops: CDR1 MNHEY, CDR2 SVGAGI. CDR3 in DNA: TGTGCCAGCAGTTTTCTCGGGGGTAACACCGGGGAGCTGTTTTTT. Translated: CASSFLGGNTGELFF.

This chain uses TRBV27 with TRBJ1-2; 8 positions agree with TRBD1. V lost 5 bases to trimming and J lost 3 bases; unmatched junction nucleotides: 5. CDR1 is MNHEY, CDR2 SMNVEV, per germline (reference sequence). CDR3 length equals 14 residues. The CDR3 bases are TGTGCCAGCAGTCTTGGACAGGGATACTATGGCTACACCTTC. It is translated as CASSLGQGYYGYTF.

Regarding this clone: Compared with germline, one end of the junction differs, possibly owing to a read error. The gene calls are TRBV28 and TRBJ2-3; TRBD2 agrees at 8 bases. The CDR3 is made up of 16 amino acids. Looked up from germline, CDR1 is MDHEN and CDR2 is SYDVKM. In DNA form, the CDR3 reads TGTGCCGGCAGTTTATCCCTAGCGGGCACCACAGATACGCAGTATTTT. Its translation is CAGSLSLAGTTDTQYF.